A few counts support the clone carrying this T cell receptor beta chain. Its antigen is currently unknown. A single heparinised blood sample, averaging around 120 mL, was obtained per donor. Purity exceeding 95% was reached by all sorted populations. All of the isolated RNA was reverse transcribed, so expressed TCRB transcripts were sequenced. Sequencing was performed with immunoSEQ multiplex PCR; in TCRdb, only in-frame clones are kept and a portion is missing. This sample has hundreds of thousands of clones, with about 14% found just once. The data belong to a study of beta chain features in type 1 diabetes. Study-level results: Shortening that was moderate but significant affected the TCRB CDR3s of Type 1 diabetes patients in all four CD4+ subsets. The influence of HLA type on TCRB rearrangement stayed undetermined. For patients, the naive, central memory and Treg TCRB repertoires appeared more alike than for healthy donors.

The CDR3 loop spans 15 amino acids. The junction had 0 bases not matched to a gene; V was cut back by 3 bases and J by 0 bases. CDR1 and CDR2 from the germline V gene are SGHRS and YFSETQ. The sample taken for sequencing was naive CD4+ T cells from blood. The receptor was isolated from a man aged 18 to 29 with type 1 diabetes. J is TRBJ2-2 and V is TRBV5-1, with TRBD2 matching 9 bases. The CDR3 loop is CASSSSGANTGELFF. CDR3 nucleotides: TGCGCCAGCAGCTCTAGCGGGGCGAACACCGGGGAGCTGTTTTTT. The full variable domain, its missing parts supplied by reference TRBV5-1 and TRBJ2-2, is KAGVTQTPRYLIKTRGQQVTLSCSPISGHRSVSWYQQTPGQGLQFLFEYFSETQRNKGNFPGRFSGRQFSNSRSEMNVSTLELGDSALYLCASSSSGANTGELFFGEGSRLTVL.